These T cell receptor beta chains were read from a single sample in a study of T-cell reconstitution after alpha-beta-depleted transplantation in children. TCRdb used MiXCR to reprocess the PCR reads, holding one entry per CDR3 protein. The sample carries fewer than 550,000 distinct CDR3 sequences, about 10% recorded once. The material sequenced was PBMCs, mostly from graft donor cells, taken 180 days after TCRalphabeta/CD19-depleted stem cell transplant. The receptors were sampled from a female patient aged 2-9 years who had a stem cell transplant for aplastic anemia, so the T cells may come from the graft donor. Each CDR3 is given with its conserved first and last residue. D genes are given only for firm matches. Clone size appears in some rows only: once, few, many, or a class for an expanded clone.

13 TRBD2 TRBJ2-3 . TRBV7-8 CASSAGGPDTQYF TGTGCCAGCAGCGCGGGGGGCCCAGATACGCAGTATTTT
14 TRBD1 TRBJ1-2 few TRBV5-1 CASSWEDRGYGYTF TGCGCCAGCAGCTGGGAGGACAGGGGTTATGGCTACACCTTC
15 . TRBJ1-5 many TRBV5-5 CASSLVAGEGQPQHF TGTGCCAGCAGCTTGGTCGCGGGGGAGGGTCAGCCCCAGCATTTT
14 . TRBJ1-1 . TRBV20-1 CSAQEPPRNTEAFF TGCAGTGCTCAAGAACCACCTAGGAACACTGAAGCTTTCTTT
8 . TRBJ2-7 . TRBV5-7 CASSLDLF TGTGCCAGCAGCTTGGACCTCTTC
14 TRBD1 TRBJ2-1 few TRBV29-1 CSASPGQGRNEQFF TGCAGCGCTTCTCCGGGACAGGGGCGAAATGAGCAGTTCTTC
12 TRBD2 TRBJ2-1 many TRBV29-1 CSSGTTYNEQFF TGCAGTTCCGGGACTACTTACAATGAGCAGTTCTTC
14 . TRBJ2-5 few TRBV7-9 CASSFRGSWETQYF TGTGCCAGCAGCTTTAGGGGTTCGTGGGAGACCCAGTACTTC
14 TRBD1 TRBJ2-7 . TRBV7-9 CASRRGTGPSEQYF TGTGCCAGCAGACGCGGGACAGGGCCCTCCGAGCAGTACTTC
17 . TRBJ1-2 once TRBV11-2 CASSLALRGRLGYGYTF TGTGCCAGCAGCTTAGCTCTTCGGGGGCGGTTAGGCTATGGCTACACCTTC
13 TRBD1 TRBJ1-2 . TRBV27 CASRQTGGGGYTF TGTGCCAGCAGACAGACAGGGGGGGGTGGCTACACCTTC
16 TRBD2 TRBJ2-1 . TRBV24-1 CATSDLGGSSYNEQFF TGTGCCACCAGTGATTTGGGCGGGAGCTCCTACAATGAGCAGTTCTTC
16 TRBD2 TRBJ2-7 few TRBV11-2 CASSFLISGRFDEQYF TGTGCCAGCAGCTTCCTTATTAGCGGGAGGTTTGACGAGCAGTACTTC
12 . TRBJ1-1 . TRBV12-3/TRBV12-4 CAGSLYHTEAFF TGTGCCGGCAGTTTATACCACACTGAAGCTTTCTTT
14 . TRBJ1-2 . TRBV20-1 CSARAGRGNYGYTF TGCAGTGCTAGAGCGGGAAGGGGGAACTATGGCTACACCTTC
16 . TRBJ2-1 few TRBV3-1 CASSQDPAYSYNEQFF TGTGCCAGCAGCCAAGATCCGGCATACTCCTACAATGAGCAGTTCTTC
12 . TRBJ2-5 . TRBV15 CATSRVRETQYF TGTGCCACCAGCAGAGTGAGAGAGACCCAGTACTTC
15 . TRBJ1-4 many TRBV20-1 CSAISEAGWNEKLFF TGCAGTGCCATTTCCGAGGCAGGGTGGAATGAAAAACTGTTTTTT
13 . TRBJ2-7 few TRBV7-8 CASSLVGQYEQYF TGTGCCAGCAGCTTAGTAGGTCAGTACGAGCAGTACTTC
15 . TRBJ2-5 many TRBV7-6 CASSLGRARGETQYF TGTGCCAGCAGCTTGGGCAGGGCGCGCGGAGAGACCCAGTACTTC
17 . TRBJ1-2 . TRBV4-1 CASSQDEGRAANYGYTF TGCGCCAGCAGCCAAGATGAGGGCAGGGCAGCTAACTATGGCTACACCTTC
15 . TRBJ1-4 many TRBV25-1 CASSESLIANEKLFF TGTGCCAGCAGTGAATCTCTGATCGCTAATGAAAAACTGTTTTTT
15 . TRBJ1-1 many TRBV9 CASSVVGGMNTEAFF TGTGCCAGCAGCGTAGTCGGGGGTATGAACACTGAAGCTTTCTTT
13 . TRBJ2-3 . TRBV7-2 CASSGRGPDTQYF TGTGCCAGCAGCGGTAGGGGCCCAGATACGCAGTATTTT
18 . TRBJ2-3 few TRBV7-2 CASSLAISRLSSTDTQYF TGTGCCAGCAGCTTAGCGATTAGTAGGTTGAGTAGCACAGATACGCAGTATTTT
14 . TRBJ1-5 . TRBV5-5 CASSFEGGGQPQHF TGTGCCAGCAGCTTCGAGGGTGGGGGACAGCCCCAGCATTTT
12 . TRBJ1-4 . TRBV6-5 CASSRYGDRLFF TGTGCCAGCAGTAGGTATGGAGATAGACTGTTTTTT
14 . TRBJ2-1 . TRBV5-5 CASRAGVSYNEQFF TGTGCCAGCAGGGCCGGGGTCTCCTACAATGAGCAGTTCTTC
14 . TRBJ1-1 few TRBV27 CASSYDRMNTEAFF TGTGCCAGCAGTTACGACAGGATGAACACTGAAGCTTTCTTT
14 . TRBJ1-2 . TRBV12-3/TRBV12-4 CACSLQGYDYGYTF TGTGCCTGCAGTTTACAGGGATATGACTATGGCTACACCTTC
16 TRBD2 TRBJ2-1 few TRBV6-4 CASSQTPSGQLGEQFF TGTGCCAGCAGTCAGACCCCTAGCGGGCAGCTCGGTGAGCAGTTCTTC
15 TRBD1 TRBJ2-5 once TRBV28 CASSRDRGYPGTQYF TGTGCCAGCAGTCGAGACAGGGGGTACCCGGGGACCCAGTACTTC
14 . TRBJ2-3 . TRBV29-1 CSVTRSTKADTQYF TGCAGCGTTACTCGGTCCACGAAGGCAGATACGCAGTATTTT
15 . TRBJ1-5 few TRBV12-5 CASGLAREGNQPQHF TGTGCTAGTGGTTTGGCCCGGGAGGGCAATCAGCCCCAGCATTTT
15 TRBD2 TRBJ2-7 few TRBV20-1 CSARGTSGSPNEQYF TGCAGTGCTAGAGGGACTAGCGGGAGTCCCAACGAGCAGTACTTC
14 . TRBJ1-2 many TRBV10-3 CAISERPDNYGYTF TGTGCCATCAGTGAGCGGCCGGACAACTATGGCTACACCTTC
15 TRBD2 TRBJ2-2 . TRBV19 CASSMSGRGTGELFF TGTGCCAGTAGTATGAGCGGGAGGGGGACCGGGGAGCTGTTTTTT
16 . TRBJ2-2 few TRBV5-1 CASSLWTGLTTGELFF TGCGCCAGCAGCTTGTGGACCGGGCTAACCACCGGGGAGCTGTTTTTT
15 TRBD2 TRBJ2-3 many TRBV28 CASSRAGTSTDTQYF TGTGCCAGCAGCAGAGCGGGGACTAGCACAGATACGCAGTATTTT
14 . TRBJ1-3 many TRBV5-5 CASSPRVSGNTIYF TGTGCCAGCAGCCCGAGGGTCTCTGGAAACACCATATATTTT
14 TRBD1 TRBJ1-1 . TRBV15 CATEGRTGGREAFF TGTGCCACCGAGGGGAGGACAGGGGGTCGGGAAGCTTTCTTT
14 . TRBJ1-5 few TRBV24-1 CATSDGGGNQPQHF TGTGCCACCAGTGATGGGGGCGGGAATCAGCCCCAGCATTTT
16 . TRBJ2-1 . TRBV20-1 CSARPPGRSSYNEQFF TGCAGTGCTAGACCCCCCGGAAGAAGCTCCTACAATGAGCAGTTCTTC
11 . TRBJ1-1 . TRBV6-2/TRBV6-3 CASKSGQEAFF TGTGCCAGCAAATCAGGACAGGAAGCTTTCTTT
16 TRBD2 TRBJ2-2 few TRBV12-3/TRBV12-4 CASSPNSGRNTGELFF TGTGCCAGCAGTCCCAATAGCGGGAGAAACACCGGGGAGCTGTTTTTT
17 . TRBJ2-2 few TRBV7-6 CASSLLTASIATGELFF TGTGCCAGCAGCTTACTCACGGCGAGCATCGCGACCGGGGAGCTGTTTTTT